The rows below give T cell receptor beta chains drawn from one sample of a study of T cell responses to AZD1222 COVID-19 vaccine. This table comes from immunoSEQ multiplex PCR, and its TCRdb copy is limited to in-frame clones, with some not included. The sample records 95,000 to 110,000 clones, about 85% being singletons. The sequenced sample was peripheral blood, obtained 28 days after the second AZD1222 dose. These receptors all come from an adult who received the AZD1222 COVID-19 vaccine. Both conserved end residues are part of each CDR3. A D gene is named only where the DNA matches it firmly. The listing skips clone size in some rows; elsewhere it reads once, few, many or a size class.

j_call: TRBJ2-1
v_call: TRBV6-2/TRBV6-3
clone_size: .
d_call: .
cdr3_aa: CASSKTDNEQFF
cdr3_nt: TGTGCCAGCAGTAAGACTGACAATGAGCAGTTCTTC

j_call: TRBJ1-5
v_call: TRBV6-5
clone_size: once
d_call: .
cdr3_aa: CASRQGPKEPQHF
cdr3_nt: TGTGCCAGCAGGCAGGGGCCCAAAGAGCCCCAGCATTTT

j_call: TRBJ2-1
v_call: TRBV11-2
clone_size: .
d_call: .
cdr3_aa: CASSSVLGNGNEQFF
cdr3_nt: TGTGCCAGCAGCTCCGTGCTGGGGAACGGCAATGAGCAGTTCTTC

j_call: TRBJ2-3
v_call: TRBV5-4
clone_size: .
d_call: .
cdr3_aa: CASSLVLGRSLGGDTQYF
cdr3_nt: TGTGCCAGCAGCTTGGTATTGGGGCGTTCCCTAGGAGGAGATACGCAGTATTTT

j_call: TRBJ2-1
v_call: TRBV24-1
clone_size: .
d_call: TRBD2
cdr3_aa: CATSDSSGGVYNEQFF
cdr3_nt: TGTGCCACCAGTGATTCTTCCGGGGGGGTCTACAATGAGCAGTTCTTC

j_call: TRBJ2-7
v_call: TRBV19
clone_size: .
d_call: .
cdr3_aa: CASSMGSSYEQYF
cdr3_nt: TGTGCCAGTAGTATGGGAAGCTCCTACGAGCAGTACTTC

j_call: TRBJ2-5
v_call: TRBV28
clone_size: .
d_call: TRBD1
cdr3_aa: CASSFGDRQETQYF
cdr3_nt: TGTGCCAGCAGTTTCGGGGACAGACAAGAGACCCAGTACTTC

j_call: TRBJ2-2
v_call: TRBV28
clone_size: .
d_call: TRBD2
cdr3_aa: CASTAYGTSDTGELFF
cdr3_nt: TGTGCCAGCACGGCATACGGGACTAGCGACACCGGGGAGCTGTTTTTT

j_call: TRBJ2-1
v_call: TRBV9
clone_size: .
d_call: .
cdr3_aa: CASSAPEVSSYNEQFF
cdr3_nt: TGTGCCAGCAGCGCCCCAGAGGTGAGCTCCTACAATGAGCAGTTCTTC

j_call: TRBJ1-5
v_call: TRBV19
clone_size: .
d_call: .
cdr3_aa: CASSIDLGGVQPQHF
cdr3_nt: TGTGCCAGTAGTATAGATCTAGGGGGGGTTCAGCCCCAGCATTTT

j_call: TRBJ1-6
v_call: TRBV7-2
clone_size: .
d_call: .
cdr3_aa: CASSLAGGNNSPLHF
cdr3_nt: TGTGCCAGCAGCTTAGCGGGAGGAAATAATTCACCCCTCCACTTT

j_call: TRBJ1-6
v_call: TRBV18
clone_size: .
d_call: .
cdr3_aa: CASSPGTGPNSPLHF
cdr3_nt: TGTGCCAGCTCACCGGGAACAGGGCCAAATTCACCCCTCCACTTT

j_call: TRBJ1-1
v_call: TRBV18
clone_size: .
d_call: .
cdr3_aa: CASSTTAPRMNTEAFF
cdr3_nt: TGTGCCAGCTCCACGACAGCACCCCGCATGAACACTGAAGCTTTCTTT

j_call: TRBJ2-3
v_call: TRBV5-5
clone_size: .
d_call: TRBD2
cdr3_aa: CASSLAPLAGGTDTQYF
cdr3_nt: TGTGCCAGCAGCTTGGCCCCCCTAGCGGGGGGAACAGATACGCAGTATTTT

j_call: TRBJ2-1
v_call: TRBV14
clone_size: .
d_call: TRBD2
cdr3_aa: CASSQQRGTSGVYNEQFF
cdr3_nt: TGTGCCAGCAGCCAACAACGTGGGACTAGCGGGGTTTACAATGAGCAGTTCTTC

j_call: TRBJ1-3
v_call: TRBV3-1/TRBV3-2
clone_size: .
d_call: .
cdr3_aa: CASSQESGPGNTIYF
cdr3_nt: TGTGCCAGCAGCCAAGAGTCAGGGCCTGGAAACACCATATATTTT

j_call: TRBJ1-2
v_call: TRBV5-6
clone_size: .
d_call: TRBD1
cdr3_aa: CASDRGHGYTF
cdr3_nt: TGTGCCAGCGACAGGGGTCATGGCTACACCTTC

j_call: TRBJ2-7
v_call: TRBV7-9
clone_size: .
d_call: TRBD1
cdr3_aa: CASSPQGAGVDEQYF
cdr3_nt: TGTGCCAGCAGCCCGCAGGGGGCCGGCGTGGACGAGCAGTACTTC

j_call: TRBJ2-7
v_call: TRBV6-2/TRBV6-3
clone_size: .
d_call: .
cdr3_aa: CASSSAGANEQYF
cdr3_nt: TGTGCCAGCAGTTCGGCCGGCGCCAACGAGCAGTACTTC

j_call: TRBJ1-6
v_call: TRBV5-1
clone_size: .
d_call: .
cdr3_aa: CASSSSPGSNSPLHF
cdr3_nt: TGCGCCAGCAGCTCCTCCCCAGGGAGTAACTCACCCCTCCACTTT

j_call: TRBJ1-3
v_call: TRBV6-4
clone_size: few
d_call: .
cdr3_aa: CASSDRVGLIPSGNTIYF
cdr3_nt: TGTGCCAGCAGTGACCGAGTGGGCCTAATCCCCTCTGGAAACACCATATATTTT

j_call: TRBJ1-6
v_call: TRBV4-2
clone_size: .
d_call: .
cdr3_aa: CASSQDWAGSPLHF
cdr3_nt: TGTGCCAGCAGCCAAGATTGGGCAGGTTCACCCCTCCACTTT

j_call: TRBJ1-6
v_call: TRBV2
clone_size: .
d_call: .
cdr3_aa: CASSVGRGDSPLHF
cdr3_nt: TGTGCCAGCAGTGTGGGCAGGGGTGATTCACCCCTCCACTTT

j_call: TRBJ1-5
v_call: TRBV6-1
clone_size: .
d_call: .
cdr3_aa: CASSAGSSGKNQPQHF
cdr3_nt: TGTGCCAGCAGTGCAGGGTCCAGCGGAAAAAATCAGCCCCAGCATTTT

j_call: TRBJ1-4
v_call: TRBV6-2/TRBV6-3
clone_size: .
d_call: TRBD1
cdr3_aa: CASSLPGQGATNEKLFF
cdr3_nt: TGTGCCAGCAGCCTCCCGGGACAGGGGGCGACTAATGAAAAACTGTTTTTT

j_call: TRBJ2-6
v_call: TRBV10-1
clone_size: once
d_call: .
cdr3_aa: CASSGEKRFSGANVLTF
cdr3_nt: TGCGCCAGCAGTGGAGAAAAAAGATTCTCTGGGGCCAACGTCCTGACTTTC

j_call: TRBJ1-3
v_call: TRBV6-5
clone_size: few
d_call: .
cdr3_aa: CASSYGGISGNTIYF
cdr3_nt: TGTGCCAGCAGTTACGGGGGTATCTCTGGAAACACCATATATTTT

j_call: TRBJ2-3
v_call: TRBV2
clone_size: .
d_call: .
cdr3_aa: CASSEGRGPTDTQYF
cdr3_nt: TGTGCCAGCAGTGAAGGGCGGGGGCCCACAGATACGCAGTATTTT

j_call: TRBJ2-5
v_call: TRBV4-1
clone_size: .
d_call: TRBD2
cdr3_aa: CASSHRLAGEQETQYF
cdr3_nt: TGCGCCAGCAGCCATAGACTAGCGGGTGAGCAAGAGACCCAGTACTTC

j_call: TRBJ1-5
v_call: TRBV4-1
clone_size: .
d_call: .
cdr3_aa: CASSQDRENNQPQHF
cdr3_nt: TGCGCCAGCAGCCAAGACAGGGAGAACAATCAGCCCCAGCATTTT

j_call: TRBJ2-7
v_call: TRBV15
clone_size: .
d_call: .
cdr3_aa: CATSREGISYEQYF
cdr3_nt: TGTGCCACCAGCAGAGAGGGTATTTCCTACGAGCAGTACTTC

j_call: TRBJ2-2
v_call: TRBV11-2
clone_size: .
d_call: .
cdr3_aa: CASSFGGNTGELFF
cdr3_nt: TGTGCCAGCAGCTTTGGGGGTAACACCGGGGAGCTGTTTTTT

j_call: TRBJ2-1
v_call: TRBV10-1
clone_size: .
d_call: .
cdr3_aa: CASSTNYNEQFF
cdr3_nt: TGCGCCAGCAGTACAAATTACAATGAGCAGTTCTTC

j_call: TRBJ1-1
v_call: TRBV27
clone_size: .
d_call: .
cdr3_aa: CASSFIGESGWNTEAFF
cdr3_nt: TGTGCCAGCAGTTTCATCGGGGAGTCCGGGTGGAACACTGAAGCTTTCTTT

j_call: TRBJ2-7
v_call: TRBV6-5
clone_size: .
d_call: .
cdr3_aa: CASSSGEQYF
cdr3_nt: TGTGCCAGCAGCTCGGGGGAGCAGTACTTC